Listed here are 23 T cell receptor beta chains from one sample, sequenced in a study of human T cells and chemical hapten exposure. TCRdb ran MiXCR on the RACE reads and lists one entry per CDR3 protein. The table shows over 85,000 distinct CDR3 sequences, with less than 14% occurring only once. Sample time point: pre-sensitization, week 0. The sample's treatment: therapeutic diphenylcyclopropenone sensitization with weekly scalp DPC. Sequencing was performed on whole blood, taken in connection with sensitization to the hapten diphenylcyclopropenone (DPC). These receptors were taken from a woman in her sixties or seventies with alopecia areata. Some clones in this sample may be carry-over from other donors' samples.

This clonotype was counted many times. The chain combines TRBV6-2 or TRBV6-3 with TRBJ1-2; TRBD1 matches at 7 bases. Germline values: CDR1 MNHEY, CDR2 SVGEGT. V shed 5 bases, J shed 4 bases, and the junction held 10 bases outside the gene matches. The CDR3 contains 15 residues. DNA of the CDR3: TGTGCCAGCAGTCGGCCGGGACAGCCTTCCTATGGCTACACCTTC. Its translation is CASSRPGQPSYGYTF.

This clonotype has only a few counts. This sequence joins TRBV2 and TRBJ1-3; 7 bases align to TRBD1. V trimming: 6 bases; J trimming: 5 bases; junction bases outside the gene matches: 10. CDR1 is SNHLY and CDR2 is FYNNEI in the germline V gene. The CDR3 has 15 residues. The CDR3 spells CASRGPGTVRNTIYF. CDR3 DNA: TGTGCCAGCAGGGGGCCTGGGACAGTAAGAAACACCATATATTTT.

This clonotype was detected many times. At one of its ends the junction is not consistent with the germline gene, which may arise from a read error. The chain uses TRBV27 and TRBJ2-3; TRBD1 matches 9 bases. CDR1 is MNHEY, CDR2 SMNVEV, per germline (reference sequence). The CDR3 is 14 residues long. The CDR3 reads CASSSTGGTDTQYF. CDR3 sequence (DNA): TGTGCCAGCAGTTCTACAGGGGGCACGGATACGCAGTATTTT.

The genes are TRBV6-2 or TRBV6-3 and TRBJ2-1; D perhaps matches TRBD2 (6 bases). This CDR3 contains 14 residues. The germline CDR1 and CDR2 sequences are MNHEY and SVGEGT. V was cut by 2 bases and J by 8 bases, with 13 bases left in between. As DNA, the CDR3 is TGTGCCAGCAGTTACGGAGGGACTCTACATGAGCAGTTCTTC. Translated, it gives CASSYGGTLHEQFF.

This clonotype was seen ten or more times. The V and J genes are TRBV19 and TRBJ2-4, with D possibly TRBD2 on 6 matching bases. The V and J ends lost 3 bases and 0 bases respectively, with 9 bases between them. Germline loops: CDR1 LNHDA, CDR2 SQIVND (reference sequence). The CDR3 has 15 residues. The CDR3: CASSMSGGAKNIQYF. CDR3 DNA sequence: TGTGCCAGTAGTATGTCCGGGGGAGCCAAAAACATTCAGTACTTC.

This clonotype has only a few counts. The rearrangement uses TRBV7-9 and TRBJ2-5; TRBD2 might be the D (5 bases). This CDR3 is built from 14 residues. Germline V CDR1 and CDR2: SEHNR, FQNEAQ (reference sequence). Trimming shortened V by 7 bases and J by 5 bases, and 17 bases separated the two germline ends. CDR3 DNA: TGTGCCAGCACCCGTTCTGCGGGCGGGGAGACCCAGTACTTC. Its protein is CASTRSAGGETQYF.

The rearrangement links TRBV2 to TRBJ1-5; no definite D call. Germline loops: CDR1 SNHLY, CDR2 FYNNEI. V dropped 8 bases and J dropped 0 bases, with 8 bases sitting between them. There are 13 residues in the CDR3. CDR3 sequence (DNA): TGTGCCAGCGCCATGGATAGCAATCAGCCCCAGCATTTT. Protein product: CASAMDSNQPQHF.

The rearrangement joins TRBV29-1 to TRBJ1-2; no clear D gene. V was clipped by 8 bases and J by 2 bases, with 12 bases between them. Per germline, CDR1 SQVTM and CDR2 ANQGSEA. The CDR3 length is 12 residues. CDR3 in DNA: TGCAGCACCCCCTTGGCGAACTATGGCTACACCTTC. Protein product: CSTPLANYGYTF.

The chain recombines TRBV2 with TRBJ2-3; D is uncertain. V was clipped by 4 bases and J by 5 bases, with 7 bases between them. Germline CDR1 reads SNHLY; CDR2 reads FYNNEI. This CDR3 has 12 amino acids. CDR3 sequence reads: CASSVARDTQYF. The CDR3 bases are TGTGCCAGCAGTGTTGCCCGAGATACGCAGTATTTT.

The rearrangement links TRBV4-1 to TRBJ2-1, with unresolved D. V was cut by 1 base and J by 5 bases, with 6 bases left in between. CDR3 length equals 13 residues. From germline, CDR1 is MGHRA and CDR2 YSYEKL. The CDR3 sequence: CASSQVGHNEQFF. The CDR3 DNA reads TGCGCCAGCAGCCAAGTAGGTCACAATGAGCAGTTCTTC.

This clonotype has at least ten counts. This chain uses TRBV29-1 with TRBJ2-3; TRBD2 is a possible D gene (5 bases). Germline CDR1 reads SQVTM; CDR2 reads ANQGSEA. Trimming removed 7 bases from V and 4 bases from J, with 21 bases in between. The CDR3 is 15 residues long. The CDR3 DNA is TGCAGCGCCCAACCCATCAACGCGGGTTCAGATACGCAGTATTTT. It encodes CSAQPINAGSDTQYF.

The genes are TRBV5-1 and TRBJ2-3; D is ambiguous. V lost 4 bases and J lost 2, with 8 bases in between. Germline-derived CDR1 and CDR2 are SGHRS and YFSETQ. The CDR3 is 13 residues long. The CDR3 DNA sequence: TGCGCCAGCAGCCAGATTGCCACAGATACGCAGTATTTT. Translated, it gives CASSQIATDTQYF. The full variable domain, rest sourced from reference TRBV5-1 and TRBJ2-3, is KAGVTQTPRYLIKTRGQQVTLSCSPISGHRSVSWYQQTPGQGLQFLFEYFSETQRNKGNFPGRFSGRQFSNSRSEMNVSTLELGDSALYLCASSQIATDTQYFGPGTRLTVL.

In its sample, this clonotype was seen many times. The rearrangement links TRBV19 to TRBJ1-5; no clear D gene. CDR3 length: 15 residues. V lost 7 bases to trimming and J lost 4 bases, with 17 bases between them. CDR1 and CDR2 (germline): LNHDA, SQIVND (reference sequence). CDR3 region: CASNGRKDPNQPQHF. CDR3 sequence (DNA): TGTGCCAGTAACGGGCGGAAAGATCCTAATCAGCCCCAGCATTTT.

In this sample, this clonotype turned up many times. The CDR3 sequence is CASRPPSGGGRPYNEQFF. In DNA form, the CDR3 reads TGTGCCAGCAGGCCACCCTCCGGCGGAGGGCGACCCTACAATGAGCAGTTCTTC. The chain recombines TRBV6-6 with TRBJ2-1; weak D call: TRBD2 (6 bases). Germline V gene data show CDR1 as MNHNY and CDR2 as SVGAGI (reference sequence). Trimming removed 6 bases at V and 2 bases at J, with 23 bases between. This CDR3 is built from 18 residues.

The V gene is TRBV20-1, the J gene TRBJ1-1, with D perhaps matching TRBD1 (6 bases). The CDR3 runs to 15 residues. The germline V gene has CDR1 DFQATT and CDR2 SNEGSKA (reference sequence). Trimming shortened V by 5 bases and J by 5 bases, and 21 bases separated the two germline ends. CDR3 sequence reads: CSAPQGFWSRTEAFF. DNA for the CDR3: TGCAGTGCTCCGCAGGGGTTCTGGTCGAGAACTGAAGCTTTCTTT.

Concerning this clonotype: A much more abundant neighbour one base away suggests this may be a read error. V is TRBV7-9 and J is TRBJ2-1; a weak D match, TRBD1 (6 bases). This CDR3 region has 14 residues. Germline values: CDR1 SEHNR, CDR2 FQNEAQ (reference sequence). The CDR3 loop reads CAGSNRAALNEQFF. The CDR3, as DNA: TGTGCCGGCAGTAACAGGGCAGCGTTGAATGAGCAGTTCTTC.

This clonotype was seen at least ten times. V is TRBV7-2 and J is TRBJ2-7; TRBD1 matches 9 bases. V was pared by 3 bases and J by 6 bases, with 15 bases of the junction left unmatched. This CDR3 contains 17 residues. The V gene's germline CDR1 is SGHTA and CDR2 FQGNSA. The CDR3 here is CASSFQGAGQGRSEQYF. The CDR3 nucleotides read TGTGCCAGCAGCTTTCAGGGAGCGGGACAGGGTCGGTCCGAGCAGTACTTC.

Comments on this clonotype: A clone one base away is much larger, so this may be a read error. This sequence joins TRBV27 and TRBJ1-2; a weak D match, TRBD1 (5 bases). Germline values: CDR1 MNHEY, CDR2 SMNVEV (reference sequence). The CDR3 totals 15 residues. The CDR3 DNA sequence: TGTGTCAGCAGTATTACCGGGACCGAGCGTTATGGCTACACCTTC. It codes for CVSSITGTERYGYTF.

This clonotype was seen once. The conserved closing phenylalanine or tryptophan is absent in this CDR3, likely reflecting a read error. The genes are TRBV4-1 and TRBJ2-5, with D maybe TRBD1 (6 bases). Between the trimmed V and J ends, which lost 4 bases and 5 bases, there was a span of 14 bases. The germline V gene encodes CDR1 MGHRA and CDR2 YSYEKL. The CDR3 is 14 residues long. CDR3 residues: CASSPTGQGETQYL. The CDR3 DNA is TGCGCCAGCAGCCCCACGGGGCAGGGGGAGACCCAGTACTTG.

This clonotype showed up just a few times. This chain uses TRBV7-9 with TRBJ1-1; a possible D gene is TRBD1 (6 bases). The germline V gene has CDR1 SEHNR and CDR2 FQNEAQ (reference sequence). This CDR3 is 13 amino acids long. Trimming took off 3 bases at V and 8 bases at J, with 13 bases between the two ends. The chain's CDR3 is CASSLGDNREAFF. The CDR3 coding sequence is TGTGCCAGCAGCTTGGGGGACAACAGAGAAGCTTTCTTT.

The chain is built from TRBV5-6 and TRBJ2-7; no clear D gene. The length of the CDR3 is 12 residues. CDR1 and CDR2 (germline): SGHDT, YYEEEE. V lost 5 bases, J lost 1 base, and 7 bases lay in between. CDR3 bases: TGTGCCAGCAGGCCTGGATCCTACGAGCAGTACTTC. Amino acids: CASRPGSYEQYF.

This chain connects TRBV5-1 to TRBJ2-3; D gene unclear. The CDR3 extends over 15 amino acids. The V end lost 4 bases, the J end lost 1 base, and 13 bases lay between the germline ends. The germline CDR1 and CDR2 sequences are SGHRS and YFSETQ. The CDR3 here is CASSLDTPRTDTQYF. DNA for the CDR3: TGCGCCAGCAGCCTTGACACACCGCGCACAGATACGCAGTATTTT.

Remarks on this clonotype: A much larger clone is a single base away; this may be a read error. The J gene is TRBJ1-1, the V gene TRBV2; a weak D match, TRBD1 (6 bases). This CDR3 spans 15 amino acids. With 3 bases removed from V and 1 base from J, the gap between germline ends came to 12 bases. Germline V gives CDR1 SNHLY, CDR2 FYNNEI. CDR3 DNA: TGTGCCAGCAGTGATAAGGCAGGGGCGAACACTGAAGCTTTCTTT. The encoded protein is CASSDKAGANTEAFF.